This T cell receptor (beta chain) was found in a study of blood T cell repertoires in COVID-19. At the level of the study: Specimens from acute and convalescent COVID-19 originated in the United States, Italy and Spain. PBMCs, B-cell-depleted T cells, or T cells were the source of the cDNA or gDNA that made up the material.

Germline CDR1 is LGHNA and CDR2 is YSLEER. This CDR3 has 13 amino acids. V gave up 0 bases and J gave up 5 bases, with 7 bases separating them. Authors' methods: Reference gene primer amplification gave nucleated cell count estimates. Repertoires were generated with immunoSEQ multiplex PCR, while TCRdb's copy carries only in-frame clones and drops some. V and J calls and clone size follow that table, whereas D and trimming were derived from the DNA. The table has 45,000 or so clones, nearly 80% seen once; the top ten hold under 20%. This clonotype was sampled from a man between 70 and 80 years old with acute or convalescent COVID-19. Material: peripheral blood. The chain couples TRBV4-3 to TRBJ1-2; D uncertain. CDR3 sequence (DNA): TGCGCCAGCAGCCAAGATCCCCAATATGGCTACACCTTC. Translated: CASSQDPQYGYTF.